These 14 T cell receptor beta chains came from one sample sequenced in a study of T cell changes during pregnancy in multiple sclerosis. Clones were read by immunoSEQ multiplex PCR, and TCRdb kept only the in-frame ones, dropping some. The sample has tens of thousands of clones, almost 95% seen once. The sample here was CD4+ T cells from peripheral blood mononuclear cells, taken in the third trimester of pregnancy. These receptors all come from a female donor with multiple sclerosis, enrolled in a pregnancy study.

The chain carries TRBV7-6 and TRBJ2-7; D possibly corresponds to TRBD2 (5 bases). The CDR3 spans 14 residues. Looked up from germline, CDR1 is SGHVS and CDR2 is FNYEAQ. Trimming removed 2 bases from V and 5 bases from J, with 13 bases in between. CDR3 nucleotide sequence: TGTGCCAGCAGCTTATTCCCCGGGAATCACGAGCAGTACTTC. Translating it yields CASSLFPGNHEQYF.

This sequence joins TRBV5-4 and TRBJ2-1; 7 nucleotides align to TRBD2. J lost 4 bases, V lost 4 bases, and 5 bases had no gene match. The CDR3 runs to 14 residues. Germline CDR1 SGHNT, CDR2 YYREEE (reference sequence). This CDR3 is CASSVGTTYNEQFF. As DNA, the CDR3 is TGTGCCAGCAGCGTTGGGACTACTTACAATGAGCAGTTCTTC.

This chain connects TRBV18 to TRBJ2-2, with 8 nucleotides matching TRBD1. The V gene end was trimmed by 1 base and the J gene end by 1 base; junction bases not matched to a gene: 2. CDR3 length: 16 amino acids. Germline V gives CDR1 KGHSH, CDR2 LQKENI. The CDR3 nucleotides read TGTGCCAGCTCACCACTCGGACAGGGGAACACCGGGGAGCTGTTTTTT. This translates into CASSPLGQGNTGELFF.

The CDR3 DNA reads as TGTGCCAGCAGCCCCATCGGGCTAGCGGGAGAGGGTGCCGGGGAGCTGTTTTTT. It codes for CASSPIGLAGEGAGELFF. The chain recombines TRBV9 with TRBJ2-2; 10 nucleotides align to TRBD2. Germline V gives CDR1 SGDLS, CDR2 YYNGEE. With 4 bases clipped from V and 6 bases from J, the junction kept 15 bases outside the gene matches. This CDR3 region has 18 residues.

Only a few counts were recorded for this clone. The chain joins TRBV10-3 to TRBJ1-4; 7 bases are a match to TRBD1. The CDR3 sequence is 13 residues long. CDR1 ENHRY and CDR2 SYGVKD come from the germline V gene. V trimming: 10 bases; J trimming: 5 bases; junction bases outside the gene matches: 7. The CDR3 nucleotides read TGTGCCACGCGGGACAGTTCAAATGAAAAACTGTTTTTT. It yields the protein CATRDSSNEKLFF.

The V and J genes are TRBV28 and TRBJ2-1; 15 bases fit TRBD2. V shed 5 bases, J shed 8 bases, and the junction held 13 bases outside the gene matches. The germline gives CDR1 MDHEN, CDR2 SYDVKM. This CDR3 is built from 18 residues. CDR3 bases: TGTGCCAGCAGTCAACCGGGACTAGCGGGAGGAGGGCATGATGAGCAGTTCTTC. Translated: CASSQPGLAGGGHDEQFF.

The chain couples TRBV5-1 to TRBJ1-2, with a possible D match to TRBD1 (5 bases). The V end was cut by 0 bases, the J end by 4 bases, with 13 bases between. Germline values: CDR1 SGHRS, CDR2 YFSETQ. The CDR3 has 15 residues. CDR3 nucleotide sequence: TGCGCCAGCAGCTTGGAGGCCAGGGTGGCCTATGGCTACACCTTC. It specifies CASSLEARVAYGYTF.

V gene TRBV10-3 combines with J gene TRBJ2-2; 10 positions agree with TRBD1. Germline CDR1 is ENHRY and CDR2 is SYGVKD. V was clipped by 6 bases and J by 3 bases; unmatched bases: 7. CDR3 size: 16 residues. The CDR3 DNA sequence: TGTGCCATCAGCCTGACAGGGGGCAGTGACACCGGGGAGCTGTTTTTT. This codes for CAISLTGGSDTGELFF.

V usage is TRBV5-1 and J usage is TRBJ2-5, with 11 nucleotides matching TRBD1. V gave up 4 bases and J gave up 3 bases; unmatched junction bases: 5. The CDR3 runs to 15 residues. The V gene's germline CDR1 is SGHRS and CDR2 YFSETQ. CDR3 bases: TGCGCCAGCAGCGAGAGGACAGGGGGCAAAGAGACCCAGTACTTC. Translation: CASSERTGGKETQYF.

The chain carries TRBV5-1 and TRBJ2-3; 10 bases map to TRBD2. The CDR3 runs 17 residues. Germline V lookup: CDR1 SGHRS, CDR2 YFSETQ. Trimming took 5 bases from V and 2 from J; bases not matched to a gene: 11. In nucleotides, the CDR3 is TGCGCCAGCAGTAGGAGCGGGAGGGCTACGGACACAGATACGCAGTATTTT. This translates into CASSRSGRATDTDTQYF.

The rearrangement uses TRBV19 and TRBJ2-7, with D maybe TRBD2 (6 bases). This CDR3 comprises 14 residues. Germline CDR1 is LNHDA and CDR2 is SQIVND (reference sequence). The V and J ends lost 5 bases and 2 bases respectively, with 13 bases between them. This CDR3 is CASSLGDSTYEQYF. The CDR3 DNA sequence: TGTGCCAGTAGTCTGGGGGACTCCACCTACGAGCAGTACTTC.

The chain combines TRBV15 with TRBJ2-7, with D maybe TRBD2 (6 bases). Germline values: CDR1 LNHNV, CDR2 YYDKDF (reference sequence). The CDR3 length is 14 residues. The germline V and J ends were trimmed by 0 bases and 4 bases, with 10 bases remaining between them. The CDR3 protein is CATSRDFGGYEQYF. Written as DNA, the CDR3 is TGTGCCACCAGCAGAGATTTTGGGGGGTACGAGCAGTACTTC.

The chain employs TRBV6-6 and TRBJ2-7, with no clear D. There are 14 residues in the CDR3. V was shortened by 2 bases and J by 0 bases, with 8 bases between the two germline ends. CDR1 and CDR2 (germline): MNHNY, SVGAGI (reference sequence). The CDR3 nucleotides read TGTGCCAGCAGTTACGACGGAGTCTCCTACGAGCAGTACTTC. Translated: CASSYDGVSYEQYF.

This chain uses TRBV18 with TRBJ2-1; D gene ambiguous. The CDR3 contains 13 residues. Trimming cost V 3 bases and J 7 bases, with 10 bases left between them. Per germline, CDR1 KGHSH and CDR2 LQKENI. The CDR3 region has the DNA TGTGCCAGCTCACCGTCGAGAGCTAATGAGCAGTTCTTC. Its protein product is CASSPSRANEQFF. The variable domain in full, completed from reference TRBV18 and TRBJ2-1, reads NAGVMQNPRHLVRRRGQEARLRCSPMKGHSHVYWYRQLPEEGLKFMVYLQKENIIDESGMPKERFSAEFPKEGPSILRIQQVVRGDSAAYFCASSPSRANEQFFGPGTRLTVL.